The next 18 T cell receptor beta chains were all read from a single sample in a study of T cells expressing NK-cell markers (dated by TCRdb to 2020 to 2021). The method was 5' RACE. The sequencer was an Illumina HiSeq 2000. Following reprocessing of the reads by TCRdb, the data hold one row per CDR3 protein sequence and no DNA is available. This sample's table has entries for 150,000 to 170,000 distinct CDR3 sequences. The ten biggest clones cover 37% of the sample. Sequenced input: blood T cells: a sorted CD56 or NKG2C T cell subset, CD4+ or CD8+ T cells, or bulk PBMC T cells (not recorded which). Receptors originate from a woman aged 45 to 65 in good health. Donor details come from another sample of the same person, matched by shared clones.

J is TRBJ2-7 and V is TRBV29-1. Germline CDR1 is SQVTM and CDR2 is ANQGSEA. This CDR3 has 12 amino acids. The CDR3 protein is CSVVLMPYEQYF.

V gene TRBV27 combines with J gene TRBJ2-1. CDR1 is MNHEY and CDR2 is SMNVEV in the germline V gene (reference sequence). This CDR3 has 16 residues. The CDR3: CASSLQEPSSYNEQFF.

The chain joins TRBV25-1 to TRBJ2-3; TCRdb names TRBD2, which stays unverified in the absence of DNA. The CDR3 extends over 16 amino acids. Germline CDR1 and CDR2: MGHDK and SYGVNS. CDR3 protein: CASSDMVAGGTDTQYF.

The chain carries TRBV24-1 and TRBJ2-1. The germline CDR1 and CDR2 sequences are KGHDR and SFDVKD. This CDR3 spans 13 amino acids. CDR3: CATSDFRRNEQFF.

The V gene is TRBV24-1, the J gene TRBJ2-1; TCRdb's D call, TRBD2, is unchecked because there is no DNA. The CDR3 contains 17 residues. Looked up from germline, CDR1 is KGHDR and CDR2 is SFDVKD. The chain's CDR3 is CATSDPGLAGVYNEQFF.

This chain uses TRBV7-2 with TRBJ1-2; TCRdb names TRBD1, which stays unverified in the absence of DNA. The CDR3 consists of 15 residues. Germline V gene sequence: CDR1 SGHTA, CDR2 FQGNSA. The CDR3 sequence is CASSGIQRNTGGYTF.

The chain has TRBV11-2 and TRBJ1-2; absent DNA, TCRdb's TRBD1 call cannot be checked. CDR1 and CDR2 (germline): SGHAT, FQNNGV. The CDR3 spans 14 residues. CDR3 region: CASSQGHPNYGYTF. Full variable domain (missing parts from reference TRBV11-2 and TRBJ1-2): EAGVAQSPRYKIIEKRQSVAFWCNPISGHATLYWYQQILGQGPKLLIQFQNNGVVDDSQLPKDRFSAERLKGVDSTLKIQPAKLEDSAVYLCASSQGHPNYGYTFGSGTRLTVV.

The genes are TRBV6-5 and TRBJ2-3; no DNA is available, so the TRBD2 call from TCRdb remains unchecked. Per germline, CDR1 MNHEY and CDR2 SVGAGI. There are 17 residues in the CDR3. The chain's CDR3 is CASSYGAGGVGTDTQYF.

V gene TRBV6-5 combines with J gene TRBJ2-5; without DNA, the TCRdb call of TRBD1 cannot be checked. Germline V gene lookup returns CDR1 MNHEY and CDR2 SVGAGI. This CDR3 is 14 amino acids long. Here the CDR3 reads CATQGGRHQETQYF.

Here the CDR3 reads CASLKGYGEKLFF. The chain is built from TRBV19 and TRBJ1-4; as DNA is missing, the TRBD1 call by TCRdb cannot be tested. The germline V gene has CDR1 LNHDA and CDR2 SQIVND (reference sequence). The length of the CDR3 is 13 residues.

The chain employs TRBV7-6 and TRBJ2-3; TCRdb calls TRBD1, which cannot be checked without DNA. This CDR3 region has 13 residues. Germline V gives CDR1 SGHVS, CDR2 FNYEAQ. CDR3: CASKDRGLGTQYF.

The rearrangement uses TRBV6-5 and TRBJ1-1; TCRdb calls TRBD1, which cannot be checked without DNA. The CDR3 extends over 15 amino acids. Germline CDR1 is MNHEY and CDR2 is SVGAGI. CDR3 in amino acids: CASLTLTGGGTEAFF.

The CDR3 loop reads CASSFADEQYF. J is TRBJ2-7 and V is TRBV4-1. CDR3 size: 11 residues. The germline V gene has CDR1 MGHRA and CDR2 YSYEKL.

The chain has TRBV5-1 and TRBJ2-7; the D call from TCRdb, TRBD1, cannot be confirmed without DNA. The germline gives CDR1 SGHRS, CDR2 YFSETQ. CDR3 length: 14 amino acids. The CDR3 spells CASSSGDGSYEQYF.

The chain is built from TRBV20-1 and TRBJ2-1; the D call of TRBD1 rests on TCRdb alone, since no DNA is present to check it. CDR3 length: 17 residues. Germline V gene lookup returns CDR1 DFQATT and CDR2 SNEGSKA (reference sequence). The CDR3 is CSARWDWAGENYNEQFF.

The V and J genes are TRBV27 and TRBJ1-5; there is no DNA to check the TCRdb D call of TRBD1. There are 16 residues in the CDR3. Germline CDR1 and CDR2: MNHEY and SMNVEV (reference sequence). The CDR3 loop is CASSLRNRDSNQPQHF.

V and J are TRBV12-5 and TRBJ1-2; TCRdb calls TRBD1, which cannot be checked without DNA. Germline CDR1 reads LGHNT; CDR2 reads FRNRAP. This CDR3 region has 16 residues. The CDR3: CASGLEIQESNYGYTF.

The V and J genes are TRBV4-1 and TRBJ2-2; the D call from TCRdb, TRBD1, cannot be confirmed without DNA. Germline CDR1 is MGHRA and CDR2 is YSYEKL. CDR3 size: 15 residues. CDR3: CASSERQGSTGELFF.